The 23 T cell receptor beta chains below all came from one sample that was sequenced in a study of blood T cell repertoires in COVID-19. The protocol was immunoSEQ multiplex PCR, while the TCRdb copy is restricted to in-frame clones and leaves out a portion. This table holds about 330,000 clones, around 85% found once. Sequencing used peripheral blood. Receptors were obtained from a human donor in a cohort sampled during active COVID-19.

This clone was picked up a small number of times. The chain is built from TRBV19 and TRBJ2-7; 8 bases match TRBD1. With 8 bases clipped from V and 6 bases from J, the junction kept 3 bases outside the gene matches. Looked up from germline, CDR1 is LNHDA and CDR2 is SQIVND (reference sequence). The CDR3 is made up of 11 amino acids. CDR3 region: CASARGREQYF. As DNA, the CDR3 is TGTGCCAGTGCCAGGGGGCGCGAGCAGTACTTC.

The chain has TRBV5-4 and TRBJ1-6; D gene uncertain. V was cut by 6 bases and J by 6 bases, with 13 bases left in between. Germline loops: CDR1 SGHNT, CDR2 YYREEE (reference sequence). This CDR3 comprises 14 residues. The CDR3 spells CASTEGLTNSPLHF. The CDR3 DNA sequence: TGTGCCAGCACCGAGGGATTAACTAATTCACCCCTCCACTTT.

V usage is TRBV27 and J usage is TRBJ1-3, with 7 bases that match TRBD1. CDR1 and CDR2 (germline): MNHEY, SMNVEV (reference sequence). The CDR3 is 14 residues long. Losses at the gene ends were 9 bases for V and 3 bases for J; bases not matched to a gene: 8. CDR3 sequence: CASKTGRFGNTIYF. The DNA for the CDR3 is TGTGCCAGTAAGACAGGGCGATTTGGAAACACCATATATTTT.

This clone has a single count. The chain links TRBV10-3 to TRBJ2-5, with 7 bases aligning to TRBD2. CDR1 and CDR2 (germline): ENHRY, SYGVKD. V shed 0 bases and J 1 base; nucleotides not matched to a gene: 2. The CDR3 contains 15 residues. CDR3 protein: CAISESRTSQETQYF. DNA of the CDR3: TGTGCCATCAGTGAGTCTCGGACTAGCCAAGAGACCCAGTACTTC.

V gene TRBV14 combines with J gene TRBJ1-2, with 9 bases matching TRBD1. Germline V gene lookup returns CDR1 SGHDN and CDR2 FVKESK. Losses at the gene ends were 4 bases for V and 1 base for J; bases not matched to a gene: 7. The CDR3 runs 16 residues. CDR3 loop: CASSPDRGTNNYGYTF. In DNA, the CDR3 is TGTGCCAGCAGCCCGGACAGGGGAACAAATAACTATGGCTACACCTTC.

The rearrangement links TRBV2 to TRBJ2-3; TRBD2 might be the D (5 bases). Germline V lookup: CDR1 SNHLY, CDR2 FYNNEI. CDR3 length equals 12 residues. Between the trimmed V and J ends, which lost 8 bases and 2 bases, there was a span of 8 bases. CDR3 in amino acids: CASGRDTDTQYF. The CDR3 nucleotides read TGTGCCAGCGGTCGGGACACAGATACGCAGTATTTT.

This chain joins TRBV10-1 and TRBJ1-1; D unresolved. V was cut by 6 bases and J by 5 bases, with 10 bases left in between. The CDR3 contains 12 residues. Germline V gives CDR1 WNHNN, CDR2 SYGVQD (reference sequence). CDR3 nucleotides: TGCGCCAGCAGCCTAACGGGGACTGAAGCTTTCTTT. This gives the protein CASSLTGTEAFF.

This rearrangement joins TRBV6-5 to TRBJ1-2; 7 nucleotides line up with TRBD1. V gave up 5 bases and J gave up 5 bases; unmatched junction bases: 11. Looked up from germline, CDR1 is MNHEY and CDR2 is SVGAGI. The CDR3 is 15 residues long. CDR3 coding DNA: TGTGCCAGCAGTCGAGTGGGACAGACTGAATATGGCTACACCTTC. This gives the protein CASSRVGQTEYGYTF.

This chain connects TRBV7-2 to TRBJ2-3; D gene unclear. The CDR3 loop spans 14 amino acids. Trimming cost V 1 base and J 3 bases, with 8 bases left between them. The germline gives CDR1 SGHTA, CDR2 FQGNSA. DNA of the CDR3: TGTGCCAGCAGCTTAGGTGGCAGGACAGATACGCAGTATTTT. As protein: CASSLGGRTDTQYF. Complete variable domain (other parts from reference TRBV7-2 and TRBJ2-3): GAGVSQSPSNKVTEKGKDVELRCDPISGHTALYWYRQSLGQGLEFLIYFQGNSAPDKSGLPSDRFSAERTGGSVSTLTIQRTQQEDSAVYLCASSLGGRTDTQYFGPGTRLTVL.

This CDR3 reads CASSIQGSSYNEQFF. In DNA form, the CDR3 reads TGTGCCAGCAGTATACAGGGGAGCTCCTACAATGAGCAGTTCTTC. The V and J genes are TRBV7-3 and TRBJ2-1; 7 nucleotides line up with TRBD1. The germline gives CDR1 SGHTA, CDR2 FQGTGA. Germline trimming cut 6 bases from V and 0 bases from J; bases unmatched to any gene: 5. The CDR3 loop spans 15 amino acids. The variable domain in full, with the rest retrieved from reference TRBV7-3 and TRBJ2-1, is GAGVSQTPSNKVTEKGKYVELRCDPISGHTALYWYRQSLGQGPEFLIYFQGTGAADDSGLPNDRFFAVRPEGSVSTLKIQRTERGDSAVYLCASSIQGSSYNEQFFGPGTRLTVL.

The chain uses TRBV15 and TRBJ1-2; D is possibly TRBD1 (6 bases). Germline loops: CDR1 LNHNV, CDR2 YYDKDF (reference sequence). The CDR3 is 16 residues long. Trimming took 3 bases from V and 0 from J, leaving 14 bases between them. DNA for the CDR3: TGTGCCACCAGCAGGGAGGCAGGGGCAGCTAACTATGGCTACACCTTC. Its protein product is CATSREAGAANYGYTF.

The chain combines TRBV19 with TRBJ2-1; 10 bases agree with TRBD1. Germline V gene data show CDR1 as LNHDA and CDR2 as SQIVND (reference sequence). The CDR3 covers 15 residues. V dropped 8 bases and J dropped 7; count of bases not matched to a gene: 11. In DNA, the CDR3 is TGTGCCAGTCTTCCCGGGACAGGGGAATTAAATGAGCAGTTCTTC. Encoded protein: CASLPGTGELNEQFF.

The chain is built from TRBV10-2 and TRBJ1-1, with 9 positions matching TRBD1. After removal of 5 bases from V and 4 bases from J, the junction contained 5 bases not matched to a gene. The germline V gene encodes CDR1 WSHSY and CDR2 SAAADI. This CDR3 comprises 14 residues. The CDR3 DNA reads as TGCGCCAGCAGTAGAGGACAGGGGACCACTGAAGCTTTCTTT. Residues: CASSRGQGTTEAFF.

This sequence joins TRBV7-6 and TRBJ2-1; 10 positions agree with TRBD1. This CDR3 region has 16 residues. In germline, CDR1 is SGHVS, CDR2 FNYEAQ. V dropped 1 base and J dropped 2; count of bases not matched to a gene: 2. The CDR3 coding sequence is TGTGCCAGCAGCTTAGAGGGGACAGGGGCCTACAATGAGCAGTTCTTC. It encodes CASSLEGTGAYNEQFF.

The sample holds many counts of this clone. The V call is TRBV2, the J call TRBJ2-5, with 11 positions matching TRBD2. The CDR3 spans 15 residues. Unmatched junction bases numbered 7, after V lost 6 bases and J lost 4 bases. Germline CDR1 reads SNHLY; CDR2 reads FYNNEI. The DNA for the CDR3 is TGTGCCAGCAGACCAACTAGCGGGGGTTTAGAGACCCAGTACTTC. Translated: CASRPTSGGLETQYF. Together with reference TRBV2 and TRBJ2-5, the CDR3 gives the full variable domain: EPEVTQTPSHQVTQMGQEVILRCVPISNHLYFYWYRQILGQKVEFLVSFYNNEISEKSEIFDDQFSVERPDGSNFTLKIRSTKLEDSAMYFCASRPTSGGLETQYFGPGTRLLVL.

The chain employs TRBV3-1 (or the pseudogene TRBV3-2) and TRBJ2-4, with 10 nucleotides matching TRBD2. The CDR3 loop spans 16 amino acids. Germline CDR1 LGHDT, CDR2 YNNKEL (reference sequence). Germline trimming cut 3 bases from V and 0 bases from J; bases unmatched to any gene: 2. The CDR3 nucleotides are TGTGCCAGCAGCCACAGCGGGGGGGCAGCCAAAAACATTCAGTACTTC. Its protein is CASSHSGGAAKNIQYF.

This sequence joins TRBV4-1 and TRBJ1-2; D uncertain. Trimming removed 1 base from V and 7 bases from J, with 19 bases in between. Germline CDR1 and CDR2: MGHRA and YSYEKL. This CDR3 is built from 16 residues. The CDR3, as DNA: TGCGCCAGCAGCCAAGGTGTACTAGATTCAACTACTGGCTACACCTTC. Encoded protein: CASSQGVLDSTTGYTF.

This rearrangement joins TRBV3-1 (or the pseudogene TRBV3-2) to TRBJ1-1; D might be TRBD1 (5 bases). V was cut by 4 bases and J by 4 bases, with 13 bases left in between. This CDR3 spans 14 amino acids. Germline loops: CDR1 LGHDT, CDR2 YNNKEL (reference sequence). CDR3 region: CASSPPARGTEAFF. CDR3 DNA sequence: TGTGCCAGCAGCCCCCCAGCTAGGGGCACTGAAGCTTTCTTT.

The CDR3, as DNA: TGTGCCAGCTCACCTACCCGGGACAGTGGAGAGACCCAGTACTTC. It yields the protein CASSPTRDSGETQYF. The chain employs TRBV18 and TRBJ2-5, with TRBD1 matching 7 bases. The CDR3 consists of 15 residues. Germline assignment: CDR1 KGHSH and CDR2 LQKENI. With V trimmed by 3 bases and J by 4 bases, 8 bases remained unmatched.

V and J are TRBV12-5 and TRBJ1-1, with a possible D match to TRBD1 (6 bases). The CDR3 is made up of 15 amino acids. Germline values: CDR1 LGHNT, CDR2 FRNRAP. V lost 2 bases and J 4 bases, leaving 14 bases between the germline ends. CDR3 loop: CASGLTRQEFTEAFF. The CDR3 nucleotides read TGTGCTAGTGGTTTGACGAGACAGGAATTCACTGAAGCTTTCTTT.

The chain carries TRBV27 and TRBJ1-2; 7 positions agree with TRBD1. The CDR3 length is 14 residues. CDR1 and CDR2 (germline): MNHEY, SMNVEV (reference sequence). The trim removed 3 bases at V and 8 bases at J, leaving 9 bases unmatched. CDR3 loop: CASSLVGGAEGYTF. The DNA of the CDR3 is TGTGCCAGCAGTTTGGTAGGGGGCGCGGAGGGCTACACCTTC.

The rearrangement links TRBV6-1 to TRBJ1-2; D remains ambiguous. Germline CDR1 reads MNHNS; CDR2 reads SASEGT. The CDR3 runs 13 residues. Between the trimmed V and J ends, which lost 2 bases and 8 bases, there was a span of 12 bases. DNA for the CDR3: TGTGCCAGCAGTGAATTTGGAGGGCGAGGCTACACCTTC. Residues: CASSEFGGRGYTF.

This chain connects TRBV12-5 to TRBJ2-5; D possibly corresponds to TRBD2 (6 bases). The CDR3 consists of 17 residues. From germline, CDR1 is LGHNT and CDR2 FRNRAP. Trimming took 0 bases from V and 4 from J, leaving 18 bases between them. The CDR3 protein is CASGLVYKSEGGETQYF. In DNA, the CDR3 is TGTGCTAGTGGTTTGGTATATAAGTCGGAGGGAGGAGAGACCCAGTACTTC.